The rows below give T cell receptor beta chains drawn from one sample of a study of blood T cells in healthy people across ages. TCRdb re-analysed the 5' RACE reads in MiXCR, keeping a single row per CDR3 protein. The sample lists 1.5 million to 2 million distinct CDR3 sequences; roughly 52% were seen once. The specimen was blood. These receptors were collected from a woman in her 40s in good health. Each CDR3 is given with its conserved first and last residue. A D gene is named only where the DNA matches it firmly. Clone size appears in some rows only: once, few, many, or a class for an expanded clone.

v_call: TRBV12-3/TRBV12-4
d_call: NA
clone_size: NA
j_call: TRBJ1-5
cdr3_nt: TGTGCCAGCAGTTTCTCCGGGGGAAGGAATCAGCCCCAGCATTTT
cdr3_aa: CASSFSGGRNQPQHF

v_call: TRBV6-6
d_call: NA
clone_size: NA
j_call: TRBJ2-7
cdr3_nt: TGTGCCAGCACACAGGGGGGGACAGTACTTCCCTACGAGCAGTACTTC
cdr3_aa: CASTQGGTVLPYEQYF

v_call: TRBV20-1
d_call: NA
clone_size: NA
j_call: TRBJ2-7
cdr3_nt: TGCAGTGCTAGAGATTTGGGAGATGTCTACGAGCAGTACTTC
cdr3_aa: CSARDLGDVYEQYF

v_call: TRBV5-1
d_call: TRBD1
clone_size: NA
j_call: TRBJ1-1
cdr3_nt: TGCGCCAGCAGCTTGAACGGTATCGGGACAGCGAACACTGAAGCTTTCTTT
cdr3_aa: CASSLNGIGTANTEAFF

v_call: TRBV20-1
d_call: TRBD1
clone_size: NA
j_call: TRBJ1-5
cdr3_nt: TGCAGTGCTAGATTTGGACAGGCGCCTAATCAGCCCCAGCATTTT
cdr3_aa: CSARFGQAPNQPQHF

v_call: TRBV5-6
d_call: NA
clone_size: NA
j_call: TRBJ2-7
cdr3_nt: TGTGCCAGCAGCTTGGATCGGGGGGCCTCCTACGAGCAGTACTTC
cdr3_aa: CASSLDRGASYEQYF

v_call: TRBV20-1
d_call: TRBD1
clone_size: NA
j_call: TRBJ2-7
cdr3_nt: TGCAGTGCTGGGTGGGACAGACACTCCTACGAGCAGTACTTC
cdr3_aa: CSAGWDRHSYEQYF

v_call: TRBV6-2/TRBV6-3
d_call: NA
clone_size: NA
j_call: TRBJ2-3
cdr3_nt: TGTGCCAGCAGTCTAGGACAGCTGCGCACAGATACGCAGTATTTT
cdr3_aa: CASSLGQLRTDTQYF

v_call: TRBV6-6
d_call: NA
clone_size: few
j_call: TRBJ1-4
cdr3_nt: TGTGCCAGCACGTCCGCGAGGGTTGATGAAAAACTGTTTTTT
cdr3_aa: CASTSARVDEKLFF

v_call: TRBV3-1
d_call: TRBD1
clone_size: NA
j_call: TRBJ2-7
cdr3_nt: TGTGCCAGCAGCCAACCGACAGGGGGAAGGGGTTATCAGTACTTC
cdr3_aa: CASSQPTGGRGYQYF

v_call: TRBV5-1
d_call: TRBD1
clone_size: NA
j_call: TRBJ2-5
cdr3_nt: TGCGCCAGCAGCTTCAACCCGGGACAGTCGGAGACCCAGTACTTC
cdr3_aa: CASSFNPGQSETQYF

v_call: TRBV9
d_call: NA
clone_size: NA
j_call: TRBJ2-3
cdr3_nt: TGTGCCAGCAGCGACAGGGTTGCAGATACGCAGTATTTT
cdr3_aa: CASSDRVADTQYF

v_call: TRBV10-3
d_call: TRBD2
clone_size: NA
j_call: TRBJ2-5
cdr3_nt: TGTGCCATCAAGGATCCGGGAGGCCAAGAGACCCAGTACTTC
cdr3_aa: CAIKDPGGQETQYF

v_call: TRBV12-3/TRBV12-4
d_call: NA
clone_size: once
j_call: TRBJ1-6
cdr3_nt: TGTGCCAGCAGTCCCTCCACGGCAGGGACCTCCTATAATTCACCCCTCCACTTT
cdr3_aa: CASSPSTAGTSYNSPLHF

v_call: TRBV15
d_call: TRBD1
clone_size: NA
j_call: TRBJ2-1
cdr3_nt: TGTGCCACCAGCAGAGAGAGGGACAGCTACAATGAGCAGTTCTTC
cdr3_aa: CATSRERDSYNEQFF

v_call: TRBV20-1
d_call: NA
clone_size: few
j_call: TRBJ2-5
cdr3_nt: TGCAGTTCGACCCACAGGGCAGGATTTCAAGAGACCCAGTACTTC
cdr3_aa: CSSTHRAGFQETQYF

v_call: TRBV5-5
d_call: NA
clone_size: few
j_call: TRBJ2-7
cdr3_nt: TGTGCCAGCAGCTTGAGAGATTGGAGCGAGCAGTACTTC
cdr3_aa: CASSLRDWSEQYF

v_call: TRBV20-1
d_call: TRBD2
clone_size: few
j_call: TRBJ2-5
cdr3_nt: TGCAGTGCTAGAGATCGTAGCGGGGTAGTGCGGACCCAGTACTTC
cdr3_aa: CSARDRSGVVRTQYF

v_call: TRBV10-3
d_call: NA
clone_size: NA
j_call: TRBJ2-3
cdr3_nt: TGTGCCATCAGTTTATCGGGGGCGCGCACAGATACGCAGTATTTT
cdr3_aa: CAISLSGARTDTQYF

v_call: TRBV29-1
d_call: NA
clone_size: few
j_call: TRBJ2-7
cdr3_nt: TGCAGCGTTGAAGAACCGACATTTCCCTACGAGCAGTACTTC
cdr3_aa: CSVEEPTFPYEQYF

v_call: TRBV20-1
d_call: NA
clone_size: few
j_call: TRBJ2-5
cdr3_nt: TGCAGTGCTCCTGACAGCCTCCAAGAGACCCAGTACTTC
cdr3_aa: CSAPDSLQETQYF

v_call: TRBV3-1
d_call: TRBD1
clone_size: NA
j_call: TRBJ1-5
cdr3_nt: TGTGCCAGCAGCCGCGAAACAGGGGTGAGTCAGCCCCAGCATTTT
cdr3_aa: CASSRETGVSQPQHF

v_call: TRBV4-3
d_call: TRBD2
clone_size: NA
j_call: TRBJ2-5
cdr3_nt: TGCGCCAGCAGCCAAGTGGTGGGGGGGAGCGCCCAGTACTTC
cdr3_aa: CASSQVVGGSAQYF

v_call: TRBV11-3
d_call: TRBD1
clone_size: few
j_call: TRBJ2-3
cdr3_nt: TGTGCCAGCAGCAGAGGACAGGGCGCGGGTACAGATACGCAGTATTTT
cdr3_aa: CASSRGQGAGTDTQYF

v_call: TRBV29-1
d_call: NA
clone_size: NA
j_call: TRBJ1-1
cdr3_nt: TGCAGCGTTGAAGTCCCCGGGCAGGGGAGTGTCACTGAAGCTTTCTTT
cdr3_aa: CSVEVPGQGSVTEAFF

v_call: TRBV5-1
d_call: NA
clone_size: NA
j_call: TRBJ1-1
cdr3_nt: TGCGCCAGCAGCTTGGCACAGACGAACACTGAAGCTTTCTTT
cdr3_aa: CASSLAQTNTEAFF

v_call: TRBV5-1
d_call: TRBD2
clone_size: NA
j_call: TRBJ2-5
cdr3_nt: TGCGCCAGCAGCTTGATAGCGGGGGCGGAAGAGACCCAGTACTTC
cdr3_aa: CASSLIAGAEETQYF

v_call: TRBV3-1
d_call: NA
clone_size: NA
j_call: TRBJ1-2
cdr3_nt: TGTGCCAGCAGCCAAGATCTGAGGCTTAGTGGCTACACCTTC
cdr3_aa: CASSQDLRLSGYTF

v_call: TRBV7-2
d_call: TRBD2
clone_size: NA
j_call: TRBJ2-3
cdr3_nt: TGTGCCAGCAGCCTCATGCCCGCGGGGGGGCCAGATACGCAGTATTTT
cdr3_aa: CASSLMPAGGPDTQYF

v_call: TRBV7-2
d_call: NA
clone_size: NA
j_call: TRBJ2-2
cdr3_nt: TGTGCCAGCAGAGCACAGGGGAACACCGGGGAGCTGTTTTTT
cdr3_aa: CASRAQGNTGELFF

v_call: TRBV6-2/TRBV6-3
d_call: NA
clone_size: few
j_call: TRBJ2-7
cdr3_nt: TGTGCCAGCAGCCAGGTTGCCTACGAGCAGTACTTC
cdr3_aa: CASSQVAYEQYF

v_call: TRBV28
d_call: NA
clone_size: few
j_call: TRBJ2-3
cdr3_nt: TGTGCCAGCAGTTATGTGTCTAGCACAGATACGCAGTATTTT
cdr3_aa: CASSYVSSTDTQYF

v_call: TRBV5-4
d_call: NA
clone_size: NA
j_call: TRBJ2-5
cdr3_nt: TGTGCCAGCAGCTTGGAGCCCGAGGGGGAGACCCAGTACTTC
cdr3_aa: CASSLEPEGETQYF

v_call: TRBV20-1
d_call: NA
clone_size: NA
j_call: TRBJ2-7
cdr3_nt: TGCAGTGCTTCTCTCGGCGGCGGGGCCCTTCCCTACGAGCAGTACTTC
cdr3_aa: CSASLGGGALPYEQYF

v_call: TRBV12-3/TRBV12-4
d_call: NA
clone_size: many
j_call: TRBJ2-5
cdr3_nt: TGTGCCAGCAGTTTCCAGGGGAGAGAGCAGTACTTC
cdr3_aa: CASSFQGREQYF

v_call: TRBV7-9
d_call: TRBD1
clone_size: NA
j_call: TRBJ1-4
cdr3_nt: TGTGCCAGCAGCTCCGAGGGTCAGGGGGCGCGAGAAAAACTGTTTTTT
cdr3_aa: CASSSEGQGAREKLFF